This T cell receptor (beta chain) was identified in a study of T-cell memory formation after mild COVID-19. Whole-study context: Clusters were largely donor specific.

Of note for this clonotype: Antigen specificity is unknown.

The germline CDR1 and CDR2 sequences are MNHEY and SMNVEV (reference sequence). CDR3 length: 15 amino acids. With 4 bases removed from V and 1 base from J, the gap between germline ends came to 13 bases. Study-wide findings and caveats: There were some responding clones in pre-infection memory, which suggested that cross-reactive memory had joined.

TCRdb called the 5' RACE reads again in MiXCR, with one record for every CDR3 protein. The table records roughly 600,000 distinct CDR3 sequences, about 20% of them present only once. The chain has TRBV27 and TRBJ1-1; D call uncertain. Material for sequencing was PBMCs or a T cell subset sorted from them (not recorded which). This TCR came from an adult woman who had mild COVID-19 (a few samples of this study predate the infection). Cell type and time point are not known. The CDR3 is CASSSKEAENTEAFF. Here the CDR3 DNA reads TGTGCCAGCAGTTCCAAGGAGGCCGAGAACACTGAAGCTTTCTTT.